This passage covers 3 T cell receptor beta chains from one sample sequenced in a study of cytomegalovirus exposure and HLA in healthy donors. PCR primers comprised 60 Vbeta and 13 Jbeta primers. Some clones are missing from TCRdb's copy, which holds only in-frame ones; the method was immunoSEQ multiplex PCR. The table includes over 150,000 clones, 74% detected once. The sample comprised PBMCs. These receptors were collected from a woman in her 30s in good health and CMV-seropositive.

V is TRBV19 and J is TRBJ1-5; D ambiguous. Germline assignment: CDR1 LNHDA and CDR2 SQIVND (reference sequence). V was trimmed by 5 bases and J by 6 bases, leaving 8 bases between them. The CDR3 is 12 amino acids. The CDR3 sequence: CASSGRGQPQHF. The CDR3 bases are TGTGCCAGTAGTGGACGGGGTCAGCCCCAGCATTTT.

This chain joins TRBV4-1 and TRBJ2-7, with no clear D. With 1 base removed from V and 3 bases from J, the gap between germline ends came to 7 bases. The CDR3 loop spans 13 amino acids. Germline assignment: CDR1 MGHRA and CDR2 YSYEKL. Here the CDR3 reads CASSQVSDYEQYF. In DNA, the CDR3 is TGCGCCAGCAGCCAAGTGTCAGACTACGAGCAGTACTTC.

This clone was seen a few times. J is TRBJ2-2 and V is TRBV10-3; TRBD1 might be the D (6 bases). The CDR3 has 14 residues. Germline CDR1 ENHRY, CDR2 SYGVKD. V dropped 7 bases and J dropped 0 bases, with 9 bases sitting between them. CDR3 bases: TGTGCCATCAACGACAGGCCGAACACCGGGGAGCTGTTTTTT. Its translation: CAINDRPNTGELFF.